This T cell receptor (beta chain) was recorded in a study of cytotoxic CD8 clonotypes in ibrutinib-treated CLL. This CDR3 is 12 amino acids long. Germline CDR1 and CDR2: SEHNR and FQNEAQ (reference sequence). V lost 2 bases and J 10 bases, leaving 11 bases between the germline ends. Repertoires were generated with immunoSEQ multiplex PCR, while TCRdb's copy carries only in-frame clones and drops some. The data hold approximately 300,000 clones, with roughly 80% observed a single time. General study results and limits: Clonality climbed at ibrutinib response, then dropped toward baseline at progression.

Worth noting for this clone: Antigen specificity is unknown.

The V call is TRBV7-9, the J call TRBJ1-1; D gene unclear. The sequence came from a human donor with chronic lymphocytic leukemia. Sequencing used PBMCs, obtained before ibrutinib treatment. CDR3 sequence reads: CASSLIPSGAFF. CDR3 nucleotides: TGTGCCAGCAGCTTAATCCCCTCTGGAGCTTTCTTT.